These 26 T cell receptor beta chains share one sample of origin, sequenced in a study of blood T cells in healthy people across ages. It was with a sample-barcoded 5' primer and a J-beta primer mix that a second PCR of about 6 to 11 cycles was run. From the 5' RACE reads, TCRdb called clonotypes with MiXCR, one entry per CDR3 protein. Counted here are about 800,000 distinct CDR3 sequences, roughly 25% occurring once; the ten biggest clones make up 3.7%. These data were also filed under a second study, of T cells of mothers and their children.

Sequencing was performed on blood. The origin of the receptors is a boy between 10 and 17 years old in good health.

The V gene is TRBV6-5, the J gene TRBJ1-5; 8 bases are shared with TRBD1. In germline, CDR1 is MNHEY, CDR2 SVGAGI. With V trimmed by 2 bases and J by 6 bases, 6 bases remained unmatched. There are 15 residues in the CDR3. The DNA for the CDR3 is TGTGCCAGCAGTTACGGGGCAGGGGGCAGTCAGCCCCAGCATTTT. This gives the protein CASSYGAGGSQPQHF.

The chain combines TRBV7-2 with TRBJ2-7; tentative D call: TRBD2 (5 bases). The CDR3 has 14 residues. The germline V gene has CDR1 SGHTA and CDR2 FQGNSA. V dropped 1 base and J dropped 2 bases, with 9 bases sitting between them. The CDR3 reads CASSLVDGTYEQYF. The CDR3 nucleotides are TGTGCCAGCAGCTTAGTAGACGGGACCTACGAGCAGTACTTC.

This clonotype came up a few times. The rearrangement links TRBV20-1 to TRBJ2-3; 10 nucleotides match TRBD2. The CDR3 is 15 amino acids. V dropped 6 bases and J dropped 3; count of bases not matched to a gene: 9. Germline V gives CDR1 DFQATT, CDR2 SNEGSKA (reference sequence). In nucleotides, the CDR3 is TGCAGTGCCATAAAGCGGGGGGGGCAGACAGATACGCAGTATTTT. Protein: CSAIKRGGQTDTQYF.

A few counts support this clonotype. V is TRBV7-8 and J is TRBJ2-2; possible D gene TRBD2, 6 bases. V lost 7 bases, J lost 6 bases, and 18 bases lay in between. The CDR3 covers 15 residues. CDR1 is SGHVS and CDR2 is FQNEAQ in the germline V gene. CDR3 region: CASTNRGSRAGELFF. The CDR3 DNA is TGTGCCAGCACCAACCGGGGGAGCAGGGCCGGGGAGCTGTTTTTT.

This clonotype was found a few times. The chain joins TRBV3-1 to TRBJ2-5; TRBD2 matches 10 bases. V shed 1 base, J shed 2 bases, and the junction held 7 bases outside the gene matches. The CDR3 loop spans 17 amino acids. Germline assignment: CDR1 LGHDT and CDR2 YNNKEL (reference sequence). The CDR3 DNA reads TGTGCCAGCAGCCAAGGTGGGCTAGCGGGGGTTCAAGAGACCCAGTACTTC. It is translated as CASSQGGLAGVQETQYF.

The rearrangement uses TRBV11-2 and TRBJ1-2, with D unresolved. This CDR3 spans 15 amino acids. Trimming took off 1 base at V and 0 bases at J, with 9 bases between the two ends. Germline V gene sequence: CDR1 SGHAT, CDR2 FQNNGV. As DNA, the CDR3 is TGTGCCAGCAGCTTAGTTGGTTCGACTAACTATGGCTACACCTTC. Protein: CASSLVGSTNYGYTF.

The CDR3 DNA sequence: TGCGCCAGCAGCCAGGATTCGGCGGGAAACTCCTACGAGCAGTACTTC. Translating gives CASSQDSAGNSYEQYF. The J gene is TRBJ2-1, the V gene TRBV4-1; D is perhaps TRBD2 (6 bases). The J call may be mistaken, given a closer DNA end match to TRBJ2-7. This CDR3 contains 16 residues. Germline CDR1 MGHRA, CDR2 YSYEKL.

J is TRBJ2-2 and V is TRBV2; D is possibly TRBD1 (5 bases). V dropped 4 bases and J dropped 1 base, with 7 bases sitting between them. Germline CDR1 SNHLY, CDR2 FYNNEI. The CDR3 totals 14 residues. The CDR3 spells CASSVRGNTGELFF. CDR3 in DNA: TGTGCCAGCAGTGTTAGGGGGAACACCGGGGAGCTGTTTTTT. Full variable domain (rest looked up from reference TRBV2 and TRBJ2-2): EPEVTQTPSHQVTQMGQEVILRCVPISNHLYFYWYRQILGQKVEFLVSFYNNEISEKSEIFDDQFSVERPDGSNFTLKIRSTKLEDSAMYFCASSVRGNTGELFFGEGSRLTVL.

This clonotype was counted only a few times. The J gene is TRBJ2-1, the V gene TRBV27, with TRBD1 matching over 10 bases. Germline V gives CDR1 MNHEY, CDR2 SMNVEV (reference sequence). The CDR3 extends over 15 amino acids. J lost 4 bases, V lost 2 bases, and 2 bases had no gene match. CDR3: CASSLRTGGYNEQFF. The CDR3 nucleotides read TGTGCCAGCAGTTTACGGACAGGGGGATACAATGAGCAGTTCTTC.

This clonotype came up a few times. The chain couples TRBV6-2 or TRBV6-3 to TRBJ2-3; no clear D gene. This CDR3 spans 14 amino acids. The V end lost 6 bases, the J end lost 4 bases, and 14 bases lay between the germline ends. CDR1 is MNHEY, CDR2 SVGEGT, per germline. This chain's CDR3 is CASSIRYIPDTQYF. CDR3 nucleotides: TGTGCCAGCAGCATTAGATACATCCCAGATACGCAGTATTTT.

This clonotype was recorded many times. This chain connects TRBV20-1 to TRBJ2-3; a possible D gene is TRBD1 (5 bases). This CDR3 region has 12 residues. Germline CDR1 reads DFQATT; CDR2 reads SNEGSKA (reference sequence). Trimming pared 5 bases from V and 1 base from J, leaving 7 bases between. The chain's CDR3 is CSAQTGTDTQYF. CDR3 nucleotide sequence: TGCAGTGCTCAGACAGGCACAGATACGCAGTATTTT.

The sample holds a few counts of this clonotype. CDR3 loop: CASSQGRKSGANVLTF. The CDR3 DNA sequence: TGTGCCAGCAGCCAAGGAAGGAAATCTGGGGCCAACGTCCTGACTTTC. This chain uses TRBV3-1 with TRBJ2-6; D is unresolved. The V gene's germline CDR1 is LGHDT and CDR2 YNNKEL (reference sequence). CDR3 length: 16 amino acids. Trimming stripped 1 base from V and 1 base from J, with 8 bases between.

This chain joins TRBV24-1 and TRBJ2-6, with TRBD2 identical over 7 bases. CDR1 KGHDR and CDR2 SFDVKD come from the germline V gene. The V segment lost 3 bases and the J segment 4 bases; nucleotides outside the gene matches: 14. The CDR3 length is 19 residues. The CDR3 DNA reads as TGTGCCACCAGTGATCGCGGGGGTGGGGTCCTCTCCGGGGCCAACGTCCTGACTTTC. It is translated as CATSDRGGGVLSGANVLTF.

The CDR3 region has the DNA TGCGCCAGCAGCTTGGATCCCCCCTCGGAGCAGTACTTC. This encodes CASSLDPPSEQYF. The chain couples TRBV5-1 to TRBJ2-1; no firm D call. The J call could be wrong; TRBJ2-7 is a better fit for the DNA end. CDR3 length: 13 residues. Per the germline V gene, CDR1 is SGHRS and CDR2 is YFSETQ.

This chain connects TRBV11-2 to TRBJ2-3, with TRBD2 identical over 12 bases. This CDR3 contains 16 residues. The trim removed 5 bases at V and 2 bases at J, leaving 5 bases unmatched. Germline-derived CDR1 and CDR2 are SGHAT and FQNNGV. CDR3 amino acids: CASSPRLAGDTDTQYF. The CDR3 nucleotides read TGTGCCAGCAGCCCCAGACTAGCGGGGGACACAGATACGCAGTATTTT.

A few counts support this clonotype. Here the CDR3 DNA reads TGTGCCAGCAGCAAATTTCCGGACAGAGGGGAAGAGACCCAGTACTTC. Its translation is CASSKFPDRGEETQYF. This chain uses TRBV21-1 with TRBJ2-5; the D segment call TRBD1 is taken from the table without a DNA check. TRBV21-1 is a known pseudogene. The CDR3 runs 16 residues.

This clonotype came up a few times. The CDR3 sequence is CSAGLAAYEQYF. CDR3 DNA sequence: TGCAGTGCCGGACTAGCGGCCTACGAGCAGTACTTC. The chain employs TRBV20-1 and TRBJ2-5, with TRBD2 identical over 10 bases. The DNA end is more similar to TRBJ2-7, so the J call may be wrong. The CDR3 has 12 residues. The germline CDR1 and CDR2 sequences are DFQATT and SNEGSKA (reference sequence).

The sample holds a few counts of this clonotype. CDR3 sequence reads: CASSQDSGGAGSFGANVLTF. CDR3 coding DNA: TGCGCCAGCAGCCAAGATTCAGGGGGGGCCGGGTCGTTTGGGGCCAACGTCCTGACTTTC. The rearrangement links TRBV4-3 to TRBJ2-6, with D possibly called TRBD1 or TRBD2 (7 bases each). The CDR3 totals 20 residues. Germline loops: CDR1 LGHNA, CDR2 YSLEER. Trimming pared 0 bases from V and 3 bases from J, leaving 21 bases between.

V gene TRBV7-9 combines with J gene TRBJ2-5; the match to TRBD1 covers 8 bases. The J call may be wrong; the DNA end is better matched by TRBJ2-7. CDR3 length: 15 residues. Germline V gene lookup returns CDR1 SEHNR and CDR2 FQNEAQ (reference sequence). For the CDR3, the DNA is TGTGCCAGCAGCTCGGATCGACAGGGGTCCTACGAGCAGTACTTC. This translates into CASSSDRQGSYEQYF.

At least ten counts were recorded for this clonotype. The chain links TRBV7-9 to TRBJ2-7; D may be TRBD1 or TRBD2 (5 bases each). This CDR3 spans 14 amino acids. Germline V gene data show CDR1 as SEHNR and CDR2 as FQNEAQ (reference sequence). V was pared by 3 bases and J by 1 base, with 10 bases between. CDR3 nucleotide sequence: TGTGCCAGCAGCTTGCCTGGGGGTTCCTACGAGCAGTACTTC. As protein: CASSLPGGSYEQYF.

This clonotype appeared many times. The J gene is TRBJ2-5, the V gene TRBV11-1; a possible D gene is TRBD2 (5 bases). Trimming took 6 bases from V and 2 from J, leaving 10 bases between them. Looked up from germline, CDR1 is SGHAT and CDR2 is FQDESV (reference sequence). The CDR3 length is 13 residues. DNA of the CDR3: TGTGCCAGCAGGGCGAGCGGACAAGAGACCCAGTACTTC. It codes for CASRASGQETQYF.

This clonotype showed up just a few times. This chain uses TRBV6-6 with TRBJ1-4, with 8 bases fitting TRBD1. The CDR3 totals 16 residues. Germline CDR1 is MNHNY and CDR2 is SVGAGI (reference sequence). Trimming at V came to 6 bases and at J to 7 bases, leaving 13 bases not matched to a gene. Here the CDR3 reads CASRPPGRTGREKLFF. The CDR3 DNA reads as TGTGCCAGCAGACCACCGGGGCGGACAGGGCGTGAAAAACTGTTTTTT.

J is TRBJ2-1 and V is TRBV4-3; 14 bases are shared with TRBD2. The length of the CDR3 is 17 residues. The V gene end was trimmed by 0 bases and the J gene end by 10 bases; junction bases not matched to a gene: 8. Germline V gene sequence: CDR1 LGHNA, CDR2 YSLEER. The CDR3 sequence is CASSQDLGTSGSGEQFF. The CDR3 bases are TGCGCCAGCAGCCAAGACCTCGGGACTAGCGGGAGTGGGGAGCAGTTCTTC.

This sequence joins TRBV20-1 and TRBJ2-3, with 7 bases fitting TRBD2. V lost 3 bases to trimming and J lost 2 bases; unmatched junction nucleotides: 5. Germline V lookup: CDR1 DFQATT, CDR2 SNEGSKA (reference sequence). The CDR3 consists of 14 residues. The CDR3 DNA sequence: TGCAGTGCTAGTATGAGCGGGACCACAGATACGCAGTATTTT. It specifies CSASMSGTTDTQYF.

Concerning this clonotype itself: Germline and junction disagree at one end, which may indicate a read error. The chain joins TRBV6-2 or TRBV6-3 to TRBJ1-6, with D uncertain. The CDR3 runs 16 residues. CDR1 and CDR2 from the germline V gene are MNHEY and SVGEGT. CDR3 region: CAGGLPPSNYNSPLHF. The CDR3 DNA reads TGTGCCGGCGGCCTCCCCCCGTCGAACTATAATTCGCCCCTCCACTTT.

This clonotype was seen a few times. The gene calls are TRBV29-1 and TRBJ2-3; D possibly corresponds to TRBD2 (6 bases). The CDR3 is made up of 13 amino acids. CDR1 SQVTM and CDR2 ANQGSEA come from the germline V gene. Deletions cut 6 bases from V and 2 bases from J, with 12 bases between. The CDR3 spells CSVGGTLTDTQYF. The DNA for the CDR3 is TGCAGCGTCGGCGGGACCCTCACAGATACGCAGTATTTT.